These T cell receptor beta chains were read from a single sample in a study of T cells after yellow fever vaccination. TCRdb called the 5' RACE reads again in MiXCR, with one record for every CDR3 protein. The sample has some 550,000 distinct CDR3 sequences; roughly a fifth are singletons. The specimen comprised PBMCs, sampled 15 days after the yellow fever booster vaccination. The receptors derive from a man aged 25 to 40 who received the YFV17D yellow fever vaccine. Both conserved end residues are part of each CDR3. The order of the fields is D gene, clone size, V gene, J gene, CDR3 length, CDR3 protein, CDR3 DNA. D genes are given only for firm matches. A clone size is listed for some rows: how often the clone was seen (once, few, many), or a class if it is expanded.

TRBD2	few	TRBV20-1	TRBJ2-5	14	CSARKAGGGKTQYF	TGCAGTGCTAGGAAAGCGGGGGGGGGGAAGACCCAGTACTTC
TRBD2	few	TRBV19	TRBJ2-1	14	CASSISGSTDEQFF	TGTGCCAGTAGTATTAGCGGGAGTACGGATGAGCAGTTCTTC
NA	few	TRBV20-1	TRBJ2-3	15	CSARDSKARTDTQYF	TGCAGTGCTAGAGATAGCAAGGCGCGGACAGATACGCAGTATTTT
NA	NA	TRBV30	TRBJ2-5	11	CAWSHAVTQYF	TGTGCCTGGAGTCATGCAGTGACCCAGTACTTC
TRBD2	NA	TRBV29-1	TRBJ2-1	14	CSVSGTSDYNEQFF	TGCAGCGTTTCCGGGACTAGTGACTACAATGAGCAGTTCTTC
NA	NA	TRBV20-1	TRBJ2-5	13	CSASGVPQETQYF	TGCAGTGCTAGCGGAGTACCCCAAGAGACCCAGTACTTC
NA	few	TRBV20-1	TRBJ2-3	14	CSASPPGVTDTQYF	TGCAGTGCTTCCCCACCGGGAGTGACAGATACGCAGTATTTT
TRBD1	NA	TRBV7-2	TRBJ1-1	13	CASSGQENTEAFF	TGTGCCAGCAGCGGACAGGAGAACACTGAAGCTTTCTTT
NA	few	TRBV12-3/TRBV12-4	TRBJ2-4	13	CASSGVLGIIQYF	TGTGCCAGCAGTGGGGTCCTGGGAATTATTCAGTACTTC
NA	NA	TRBV5-1	TRBJ2-7	13	CASSLTRGGEQYF	TGCGCCAGCAGCTTAACCAGGGGAGGCGAGCAGTACTTC
TRBD1	few	TRBV5-8	TRBJ2-1	15	CASSSPGQVENEQFF	TGTGCCAGCAGCTCGCCTGGACAGGTAGAGAATGAGCAGTTCTTC
TRBD1	once	TRBV7-2	TRBJ2-7	13	CASSPLWTGEQYF	TGTGCCAGCAGCCCCCTATGGACAGGCGAGCAGTACTTC
NA	NA	TRBV2	TRBJ2-7	11	CASSVSREQYF	TGTGCCAGCAGTGTCAGCAGGGAGCAGTACTTC
NA	NA	TRBV25-1	TRBJ2-7	15	CASTGDAGFDYEQYF	TGTGCCAGCACCGGGGATGCGGGTTTCGACTACGAGCAGTACTTC
NA	NA	TRBV15	TRBJ1-2	15	CATSRDFGGNYGYTF	TGTGCCACCAGCAGAGATTTCGGCGGAAACTATGGCTACACCTTC
NA	few	TRBV6-5	TRBJ2-5	13	CASSYSGLRTQYF	TGTGCCAGCAGTTACTCGGGCCTACGGACCCAGTACTTC
NA	few	TRBV12-3/TRBV12-4	TRBJ1-1	11	CASSLNYEAFF	TGTGCCAGCAGTTTAAATTATGAAGCTTTCTTT
NA	few	TRBV6-2/TRBV6-3	TRBJ2-2	14	CASSYTWATGELFF	TGTGCCAGCAGTTACACGTGGGCCACCGGGGAGCTGTTTTTT
TRBD2	NA	TRBV29-1	TRBJ2-1	20	CSATPRLLAGGPSLSFEQFF	TGCAGCGCGACACCCCGCTTACTAGCGGGAGGGCCTAGTTTATCATTTGAGCAGTTCTTC
NA	few	TRBV11-2	TRBJ2-2	13	CASSLGRIRELFF	TGTGCCAGCAGCTTAGGCCGTATCCGGGAGCTGTTTTTT
NA	NA	TRBV15	TRBJ2-1	16	CATSRGLERSYNEQFF	TGTGCCACCAGCAGAGGTCTGGAACGCTCCTACAATGAGCAGTTCTTC
NA	NA	TRBV27	TRBJ2-3	14	CASSFYGDPDTQYF	TGTGCCAGCAGTTTCTACGGGGACCCAGATACGCAGTATTTT
NA	NA	TRBV18	TRBJ2-3	13	CASSPAGPDTQYF	TGTGCCAGCTCCCCAGCCGGACCAGATACGCAGTATTTT
NA	NA	TRBV12-3/TRBV12-4	TRBJ2-1	14	CASSRTGSVHEQFF	TGTGCCAGCAGTCGAACAGGGTCGGTCCATGAGCAGTTCTTC
TRBD1	once	TRBV3-1	TRBJ1-6	14	CASSQGTGGSPLHF	TGTGCCAGCAGCCAAGGGACAGGGGGTTCACCCCTCCACTTT
TRBD2	NA	TRBV3-1	TRBJ2-3	14	CASSQSGNTDTQYF	TGTGCCAGCAGCCAAAGCGGGAACACAGATACGCAGTATTTT
NA	NA	TRBV20-1	TRBJ2-4	14	CSSPLGLTKNIQYF	TGCAGTTCTCCCCTGGGCCTGACCAAAAACATTCAGTACTTC
TRBD1	many	TRBV18	TRBJ2-7	14	CASSPWGTGNEQYF	TGTGCCAGCTCACCATGGGGGACAGGGAACGAGCAGTACTTC
TRBD1	NA	TRBV5-1	TRBJ1-1	17	CASSPLGTGELRTEAFF	TGCGCCAGCAGCCCTCTAGGGACAGGGGAGCTGAGAACTGAAGCTTTCTTT
NA	NA	TRBV6-2/TRBV6-3	TRBJ2-7	12	CASNNSRREQYF	TGTGCCAGCAATAACAGTCGTCGCGAGCAGTACTTC
NA	NA	TRBV20-1	TRBJ2-1	12	CSATLAYNEQFF	TGCAGTGCCACACTAGCCTACAATGAGCAGTTCTTC